The 6 T cell receptor beta chains listed next were all sequenced from one sample in a study of long-term antiretroviral therapy in people with HIV. Sequencing used immunoSEQ v3.0 at survey level. Assay used: immunoSEQ multiplex PCR; TCRdb lists only in-frame clones, some missing. The sample consists of roughly 39,000 clones, less than 90% of them appearing once. Sequencing used unsorted PBMCs, obtained just before starting antiretroviral therapy. The receptors originated from a woman under 30 with HIV.

The chain has TRBV11-2 and TRBJ1-4, with unresolved D. The CDR3 length is 15 residues. Germline V lookup: CDR1 SGHAT, CDR2 FQNNGV. V lost 3 bases and J lost 3, with 11 bases in between. The CDR3 region is CASSFLGRSNEKLFF. In DNA, the CDR3 is TGTGCCAGCAGCTTCTTGGGGAGATCTAATGAAAAACTGTTTTTT.

This clone was seen only a few times. The chain links TRBV5-4 to TRBJ2-7, with TRBD2 matching over 13 bases. Germline CDR1 and CDR2: SGHNT and YYREEE (reference sequence). This CDR3 contains 15 residues. V trimming: 4 bases; J trimming: 5 bases; junction bases outside the gene matches: 6. DNA of the CDR3: TGTGCCAGCAGCCCCCGACTAGCGGGAGGCAACGAGCAGTACTTC. This codes for CASSPRLAGGNEQYF.

The chain couples TRBV29-1 to TRBJ1-1; D unresolved. The CDR3 totals 13 residues. The germline gives CDR1 SQVTM, CDR2 ANQGSEA. The ends were cut back, 5 bases at V and 1 base at J, with 11 bases in the middle. The DNA of the CDR3 is TGCAGCGTTAGGAACAGTTGGAACACTGAAGCTTTCTTT. Residues: CSVRNSWNTEAFF.

The J gene is TRBJ2-3, the V gene TRBV7-9; 8 bases match TRBD2. Germline loops: CDR1 SEHNR, CDR2 FQNEAQ (reference sequence). The CDR3 covers 17 residues. J gave up 5 bases and V 3 bases, and 13 bases lay outside the gene matches. The CDR3: CASSLTLGLATGDTQYF. CDR3 DNA sequence: TGTGCCAGCAGCTTGACGTTAGGACTAGCAACCGGAGATACGCAGTATTTT. The full variable domain, its missing parts supplied by reference TRBV7-9 and TRBJ2-3, is DTGVSQNPRHKITKRGQNVTFRCDPISEHNRLYWYRQTLGQGPEFLTYFQNEAQLEKSRLLSDRFSAERPKGSFSTLEIQRTEQGDSAMYLCASSLTLGLATGDTQYFGPGTRLTVL.

This chain links TRBV18 with TRBJ2-5, with no clear D. With the DNA end fitting TRBJ2-7 better, the J assignment may be wrong. Looked up from germline, CDR1 is KGHSH and CDR2 is LQKENI. The CDR3 is made up of 14 amino acids. CDR3 amino acids: CASSPEVQHYEQYF. The CDR3 nucleotides read TGTGCCAGCTCACCCGAGGTCCAACACTACGAGCAGTACTTC.

In this sample, this clone turned up once. The chain combines TRBV10-3 with TRBJ1-1; TRBD1 matches at 7 bases. Germline lookup yields CDR1 ENHRY and CDR2 SYGVKD. There are 11 residues in the CDR3. J was trimmed by 3 bases and V by 8 bases; bases with no gene match: 0. Here the CDR3 reads CAIGQDTEAFF. DNA of the CDR3: TGTGCCATCGGACAGGACACTGAAGCTTTCTTT.